This is a list of T cell receptor beta chains from one sample in a study of identical twins. TCRdb recomputed calls from the 5' RACE reads with MiXCR, one row per CDR3 protein. This table holds around 1.7 million distinct CDR3 sequences, about 32% found once. The sequenced sample consisted of cord blood. The receptor set was obtained from a newborn girl in good health. Each CDR3 is given with its conserved first and last residue. A D gene is named only where the DNA matches it firmly. Clone size is given for some rows only: seen once, a few or many times, or a class if the clone is expanded.

cdr3_aa: CASSRDTEQYF
cdr3_nt: TGTGCCAGCAGCAGGGACACCGAGCAGTACTTC
v_call: TRBV25-1
clone_size: -
j_call: TRBJ2-7
d_call: -

cdr3_aa: CASSLAVRGTTEAFF
cdr3_nt: TGCGCCAGCAGCTTGGCCGTTCGGGGAACAACTGAAGCTTTCTTT
v_call: TRBV5-1
clone_size: few
j_call: TRBJ1-1
d_call: -

cdr3_aa: CASSQGRLAVINNEQFF
cdr3_nt: TGCGCCAGCAGCCAAGGGAGGTTAGCGGTAATTAACAATGAGCAGTTCTTC
v_call: TRBV4-1
clone_size: -
j_call: TRBJ2-1
d_call: -

cdr3_aa: CSARDSLDTFTGELFF
cdr3_nt: TGCAGTGCTAGAGATAGTCTCGATACCTTCACCGGGGAGCTGTTTTTT
v_call: TRBV20-1
clone_size: -
j_call: TRBJ2-2
d_call: -

cdr3_aa: CASSVSGGPATNEKLFF
cdr3_nt: TGTGCCAGCAGTGTTTCAGGGGGCCCTGCAACTAATGAAAAACTGTTTTTT
v_call: TRBV25-1
clone_size: -
j_call: TRBJ1-4
d_call: TRBD1

cdr3_aa: CASGIGNEQYF
cdr3_nt: TGTGCCAGCGGAATAGGCAACGAGCAGTACTTC
v_call: TRBV28
clone_size: many
j_call: TRBJ2-7
d_call: -

cdr3_aa: CASTTLGLVAKNIQYF
cdr3_nt: TGTGCCAGCACCACCTTGGGGCTAGTGGCCAAAAACATTCAGTACTTC
v_call: TRBV6-6
clone_size: few
j_call: TRBJ2-4
d_call: -

cdr3_aa: CAISDGQGNSPLHF
cdr3_nt: TGTGCCATCAGTGACGGACAGGGGAATTCACCCCTCCACTTT
v_call: TRBV10-3
clone_size: -
j_call: TRBJ1-6
d_call: TRBD1

cdr3_aa: CVSSLFERDITDTQYF
cdr3_nt: TGTGTCAGCAGCTTATTCGAGCGGGATATCACAGATACGCAGTATTTT
v_call: TRBV7-2
clone_size: -
j_call: TRBJ2-3
d_call: TRBD2

cdr3_aa: CASSDSFFFGYTF
cdr3_nt: TGTGCCAGCAGTGACAGTTTTTTTTTTGGCTACACCTTC
v_call: TRBV2
clone_size: -
j_call: TRBJ1-2
d_call: -

cdr3_aa: CASSQTGTGGSNEKLFF
cdr3_nt: TGCGCCAGCAGCCAAACCGGGACAGGGGGCTCTAATGAAAAACTGTTTTTT
v_call: TRBV4-1
clone_size: few
j_call: TRBJ1-4
d_call: TRBD1

cdr3_aa: CASRPGEYNEQFF
cdr3_nt: TGTGCCAGCAGACCAGGGGAATACAATGAGCAGTTCTTC
v_call: TRBV12-3/TRBV12-4
clone_size: -
j_call: TRBJ2-1
d_call: -